These T cell receptor beta chains were read from a single sample in a study of blood T cell repertoires in COVID-19. The table came from immunoSEQ multiplex PCR; TCRdb's copy has only in-frame clones and leaves some out. The profile covers roughly 87,000 clones, with 70% to 85% appearing a single time and around 4% taken by the ten largest. The specimen was peripheral blood. The source of these receptors is a woman aged 45-65 years with acute or convalescent COVID-19. Each CDR3 is given with its conserved first and last residue. D genes are given only for firm matches.

>.|TRBV4-3|TRBJ1-5
TGCGCCAGCAGCCCAGGGGATGGCAATCAGCCCCAGCATTTT
CASSPGDGNQPQHF
>TRBD1|TRBV18|TRBJ1-6
TGTGCCAGCTCACCACGAGACAGGGTAAATAATTCACCCCTCCACTTT
CASSPRDRVNNSPLHF
>TRBD1|TRBV2|TRBJ1-1
TGTGCCAGCAGTGTGGGACAGAGTAACACTGAAGCTTTCTTT
CASSVGQSNTEAFF
>.|TRBV4-2|TRBJ1-1
TGTGCCAGCAGCCAAGATGGTATCCGGGGGGCTGAAGCTTTCTTT
CASSQDGIRGAEAFF
>.|TRBV7-2|TRBJ1-4
TGTGCCAGCAGCTTAGGTACAGGGCGAAGTGAAAAACTGTTTTTT
CASSLGTGRSEKLFF
>.|TRBV6-2/TRBV6-3|TRBJ2-2
TGTGCCAGCAGTTCTATCACCGGGGAGCTGTTTTTT
CASSSITGELFF
>TRBD2|TRBV6-2/TRBV6-3|TRBJ2-2
TGTGCCAGCAGTTACGGTGCTAGCGGGTTGGCCGGGGAGCTGTTTTTT
CASSYGASGLAGELFF
>.|TRBV6-2/TRBV6-3|TRBJ2-5
TGTGCCAGCAGTACCGGGATTCTAGGGGAGACCCAGTACTTC
CASSTGILGETQYF
>TRBD1|TRBV7-7|TRBJ2-2
TGTGCCAGCAGCTTAGGGACAGGGGGCAGCGGGGAGCTGTTTTTT
CASSLGTGGSGELFF
>.|TRBV6-2/TRBV6-3|TRBJ2-3
TGTGCCAGCAGCAGGGACATCCCTGGCAGGACAGATACGCAGTATTTT
CASSRDIPGRTDTQYF